The rows below give T cell receptor beta chains drawn from one sample of a study of control samples from healthy donors and cancer patients. Assay: immunoSEQ multiplex PCR; the TCRdb copy retains only in-frame clones and omits some. Of approximately 170,000 clones listed, roughly 92% are singletons. Input material: blood. The receptors stem from a man aged 30 to 39 in good health. Both conserved end residues are trimmed from each CDR3. Fields, in order: V gene, J gene, CDR3 protein.

v_call: TRBV27; j_call: TRBJ1-1; cdr3_aa: ASSWMQGGGNTEAF
v_call: TRBV11-2; j_call: TRBJ1-3; cdr3_aa: ASSLIPGGGGNTIY
v_call: TRBV30; j_call: TRBJ1-5; cdr3_aa: AWSGDQGSNQPQH
v_call: TRBV6-5; j_call: TRBJ1-1; cdr3_aa: ASSYAAGGRTEAF
v_call: TRBV28; j_call: TRBJ2-4; cdr3_aa: ASSPLPGGIQY
v_call: TRBV7-8; j_call: TRBJ2-7; cdr3_aa: ASSLAAGQIEQY
v_call: TRBV2; j_call: TRBJ1-2; cdr3_aa: ASSDTYGYT
v_call: TRBV19; j_call: TRBJ1-1; cdr3_aa: ASSAVIEAF
v_call: TRBV12-3/TRBV12-4; j_call: TRBJ1-1; cdr3_aa: ASSFSTAF
v_call: TRBV9; j_call: TRBJ1-2; cdr3_aa: ASSEGTGVAGYT
v_call: TRBV2; j_call: TRBJ2-1; cdr3_aa: ASSETAGQEYYNEQF
v_call: TRBV27; j_call: TRBJ1-2; cdr3_aa: ASSLKGQGYGYT
v_call: TRBV12-3/TRBV12-4; j_call: TRBJ2-1; cdr3_aa: ASSLPGEQF
v_call: TRBV5-1; j_call: TRBJ2-7; cdr3_aa: ASSSSFKREVYEQY
v_call: TRBV4-1; j_call: TRBJ2-7; cdr3_aa: ASSQVGQGYEQY
v_call: TRBV24-1; j_call: TRBJ2-1; cdr3_aa: ATSDLALGEQF
v_call: TRBV14; j_call: TRBJ2-3; cdr3_aa: ASSQGRDTQY
v_call: TRBV19; j_call: TRBJ1-5; cdr3_aa: ASSIVPGTVRVQPQH